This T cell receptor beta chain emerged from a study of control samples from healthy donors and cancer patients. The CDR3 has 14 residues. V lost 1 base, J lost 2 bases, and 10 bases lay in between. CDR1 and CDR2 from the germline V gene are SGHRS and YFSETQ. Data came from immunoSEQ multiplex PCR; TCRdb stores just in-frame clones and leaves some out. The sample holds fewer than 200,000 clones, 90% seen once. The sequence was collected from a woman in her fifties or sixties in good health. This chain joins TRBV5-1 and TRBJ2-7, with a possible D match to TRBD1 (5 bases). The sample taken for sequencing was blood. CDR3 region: CASSLTQGTYEQYF. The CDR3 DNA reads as TGCGCCAGCAGCTTGACCCAGGGTACCTACGAGCAGTACTTC.